The 8 T cell receptor beta chains listed next were all sequenced from one sample in a study of T-cell memory formation after mild COVID-19. Using its own MiXCR run on the 5' RACE reads, TCRdb lists one record per CDR3 protein. Of 250,000 to 300,000 distinct CDR3 sequences in the sample, about a sixth were seen once. The sample was PBMCs or a T cell subset sorted from them (not recorded which). These receptors were collected from a young man who had mild COVID-19 (a few samples of this study predate the infection). Cell type and time point are not known.

The V call is TRBV18, the J call TRBJ2-3, with D unclear. Germline lookup yields CDR1 KGHSH and CDR2 LQKENI. The CDR3 loop spans 13 amino acids. The germline V and J ends were trimmed by 5 bases and 6 bases, with 12 bases remaining between them. The CDR3 nucleotides are TGTGCCAGCTCAGCCACACCCGCGGATACGCAGTATTTT. Its protein is CASSATPADTQYF.

The CDR3: CASSSSPVRSSYEQYV. CDR3 DNA sequence: TGTGCCAGCAGTTCCTCCCCGGTACGAAGCTCCTACGAGCAGTACGTC. The chain recombines TRBV27 with TRBJ2-7; no definite D call. The CDR3 is made up of 16 amino acids. V was clipped by 4 bases and J by 0 bases, with 16 bases between them. CDR1 is MNHEY and CDR2 is SMNVEV in the germline V gene (reference sequence).

A few counts support this clonotype. The rearrangement joins TRBV27 to TRBJ2-5, with TRBD2 identical over 11 bases. CDR3 length: 15 residues. V was clipped by 5 bases and J by 5 bases; unmatched bases: 7. In germline, CDR1 is MNHEY, CDR2 SMNVEV (reference sequence). CDR3 coding DNA: TGTGCCAGCAGTCTACTAGCGGGGGTGGTTGAGACCCAGTACTTC. Translating it yields CASSLLAGVVETQYF.

The rearrangement links TRBV5-1 to TRBJ2-5, with D unclear. The CDR3 contains 13 residues. From germline, CDR1 is SGHRS and CDR2 YFSETQ. V was clipped by 2 bases and J by 1 base, with 6 bases between them. CDR3 residues: CASSFNAQETQYF. The CDR3 DNA reads as TGCGCCAGCAGCTTTAACGCCCAAGAGACCCAGTACTTC. Together with reference TRBV5-1 and TRBJ2-5, the CDR3 gives the full variable domain: KAGVTQTPRYLIKTRGQQVTLSCSPISGHRSVSWYQQTPGQGLQFLFEYFSETQRNKGNFPGRFSGRQFSNSRSEMNVSTLELGDSALYLCASSFNAQETQYFGPGTRLLVL.

V and J are TRBV5-1 and TRBJ1-5; D is possibly TRBD1 (6 bases). The V gene lost 0 bases and the J gene lost 5 bases, with 12 bases spanning the gap. Per germline, CDR1 SGHRS and CDR2 YFSETQ. This CDR3 spans 15 amino acids. CDR3 in DNA: TGCGCCAGCAGCTTGGACCCAGGGGAGGATCAGCCCCAGCATTTT. Translated, it gives CASSLDPGEDQPQHF.

The chain carries TRBV12-5 and TRBJ2-3; TRBD1 might be the D (6 bases). V was clipped by 4 bases and J by 3 bases, with 8 bases between them. Germline V CDR1 and CDR2: LGHNT, FRNRAP. This CDR3 spans 13 amino acids. CDR3 coding DNA: TGTGCTAGTGGTTCTACAGGGACAGATACGCAGTATTTT. It is translated as CASGSTGTDTQYF.

This chain uses TRBV24-1 with TRBJ2-3; 7 nucleotides match TRBD2. The CDR3 contains 13 residues. With V trimmed by 4 bases and J by 8 bases, 5 bases remained unmatched. Germline values: CDR1 KGHDR, CDR2 SFDVKD. The CDR3 coding sequence is TGTGCCACCAGTGACGGGGGGATCCTTACGCAGTATTTT. This gives the protein CATSDGGILTQYF.

The chain couples TRBV5-4 to TRBJ1-1, with TRBD1 matching 8 bases. Germline CDR1 reads SGHNT; CDR2 reads YYREEE (reference sequence). The CDR3 runs to 15 residues. V was pared by 4 bases and J by 5 bases, with 10 bases of the junction left unmatched. CDR3 residues: CASSGRTGSLTEAFF. The CDR3 nucleotides read TGTGCCAGCAGCGGGCGGACAGGGTCGTTGACTGAAGCTTTCTTT. The whole variable domain, filled in from reference TRBV5-4 and TRBJ1-1, reads ETGVTQSPTHLIKTRGQQVTLRCSSQSGHNTVSWYQQALGQGPQFIFQYYREEENGRGNFPPRFSGLQFPNYSSELNVNALELDDSALYLCASSGRTGSLTEAFFGQGTRLTVV.